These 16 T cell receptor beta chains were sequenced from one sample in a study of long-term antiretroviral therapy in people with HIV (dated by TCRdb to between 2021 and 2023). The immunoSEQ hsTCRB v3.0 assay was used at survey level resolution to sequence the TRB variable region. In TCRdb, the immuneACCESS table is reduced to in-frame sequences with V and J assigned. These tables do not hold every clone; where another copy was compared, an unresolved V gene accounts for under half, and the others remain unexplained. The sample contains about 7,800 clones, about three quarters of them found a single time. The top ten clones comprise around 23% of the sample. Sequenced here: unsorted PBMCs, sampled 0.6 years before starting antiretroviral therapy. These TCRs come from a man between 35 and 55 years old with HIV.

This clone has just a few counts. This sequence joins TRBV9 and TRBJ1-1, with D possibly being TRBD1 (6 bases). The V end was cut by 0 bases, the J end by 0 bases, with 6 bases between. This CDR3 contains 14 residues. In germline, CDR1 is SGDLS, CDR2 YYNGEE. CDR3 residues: CASSVAGVNTEAFF. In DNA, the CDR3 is TGTGCCAGCAGCGTAGCAGGGGTGAACACTGAAGCTTTCTTT.

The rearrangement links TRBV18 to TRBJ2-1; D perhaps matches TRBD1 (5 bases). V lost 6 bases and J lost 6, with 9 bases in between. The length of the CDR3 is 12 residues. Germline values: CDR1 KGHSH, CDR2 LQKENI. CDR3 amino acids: CASSGQGNEQFF. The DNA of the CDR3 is TGTGCCAGCTCCGGACAAGGCAATGAGCAGTTCTTC.

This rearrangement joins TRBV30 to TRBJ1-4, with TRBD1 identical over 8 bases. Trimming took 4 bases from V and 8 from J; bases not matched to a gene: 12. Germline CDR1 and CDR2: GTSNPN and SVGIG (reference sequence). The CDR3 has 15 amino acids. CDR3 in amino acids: CAWKGKGTGGEKLFF. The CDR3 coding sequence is TGTGCCTGGAAAGGCAAGGGAACAGGGGGGGAAAAACTGTTTTTT.

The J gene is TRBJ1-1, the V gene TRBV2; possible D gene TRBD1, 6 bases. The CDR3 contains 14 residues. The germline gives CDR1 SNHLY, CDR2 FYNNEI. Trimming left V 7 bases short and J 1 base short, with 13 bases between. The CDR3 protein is CASTRGGPNTEAFF. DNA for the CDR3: TGTGCCAGCACCCGAGGGGGGCCGAACACTGAAGCTTTCTTT.

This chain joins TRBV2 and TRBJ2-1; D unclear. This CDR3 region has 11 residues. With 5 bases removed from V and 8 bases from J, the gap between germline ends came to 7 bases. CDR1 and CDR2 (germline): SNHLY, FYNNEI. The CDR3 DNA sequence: TGTGCCAGCAGTCTCTGGGATGAGCAGTTCTTC. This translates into CASSLWDEQFF. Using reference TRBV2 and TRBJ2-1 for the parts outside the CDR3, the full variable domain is EPEVTQTPSHQVTQMGQEVILRCVPISNHLYFYWYRQILGQKVEFLVSFYNNEISEKSEIFDDQFSVERPDGSNFTLKIRSTKLEDSAMYFCASSLWDEQFFGPGTRLTVL.

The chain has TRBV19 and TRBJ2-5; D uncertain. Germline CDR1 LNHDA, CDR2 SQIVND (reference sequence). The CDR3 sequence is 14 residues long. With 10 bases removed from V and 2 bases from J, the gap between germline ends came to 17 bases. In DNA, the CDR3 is TGTGCCACCGGGCCCCGACAAAGACAAGAGACCCAGTACTTC. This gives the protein CATGPRQRQETQYF.

The CDR3 region has the DNA TGCGCCAGCAGTGCAACACAGGGGGCGGGAGAGACCCAGTACTTC. It encodes CASSATQGAGETQYF. The chain uses TRBV10-2 and TRBJ2-5; 9 bases line up with TRBD1. Germline V lookup: CDR1 WSHSY, CDR2 SAAADI. The trim removed 4 bases at V and 4 bases at J, leaving 7 bases unmatched. The CDR3 length is 15 residues.

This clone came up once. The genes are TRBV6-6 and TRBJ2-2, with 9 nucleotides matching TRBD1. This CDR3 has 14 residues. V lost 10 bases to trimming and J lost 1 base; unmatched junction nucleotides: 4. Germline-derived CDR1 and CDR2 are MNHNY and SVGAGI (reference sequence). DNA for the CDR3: TGTGCCACAGGACAGGGGAAGAACACCGGGGAGCTGTTTTTT. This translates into CATGQGKNTGELFF.

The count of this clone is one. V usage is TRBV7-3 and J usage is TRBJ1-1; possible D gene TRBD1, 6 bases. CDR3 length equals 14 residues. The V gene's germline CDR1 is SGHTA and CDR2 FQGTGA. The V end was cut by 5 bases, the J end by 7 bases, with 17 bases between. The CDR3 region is CASSRGGPGSEAFF. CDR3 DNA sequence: TGTGCCAGCAGCAGGGGGGGCCCCGGGAGTGAAGCTTTCTTT. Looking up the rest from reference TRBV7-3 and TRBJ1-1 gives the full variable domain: GAGVSQTPSNKVTEKGKYVELRCDPISGHTALYWYRQSLGQGPEFLIYFQGTGAADDSGLPNDRFFAVRPEGSVSTLKIQRTERGDSAVYLCASSRGGPGSEAFFGQGTRLTVV.

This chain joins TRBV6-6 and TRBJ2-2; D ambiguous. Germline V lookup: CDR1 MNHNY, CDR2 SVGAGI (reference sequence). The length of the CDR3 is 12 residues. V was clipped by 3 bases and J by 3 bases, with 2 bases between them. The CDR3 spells CASSYDTGELFF. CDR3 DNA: TGTGCCAGCAGTTATGACACCGGGGAGCTGTTTTTT.

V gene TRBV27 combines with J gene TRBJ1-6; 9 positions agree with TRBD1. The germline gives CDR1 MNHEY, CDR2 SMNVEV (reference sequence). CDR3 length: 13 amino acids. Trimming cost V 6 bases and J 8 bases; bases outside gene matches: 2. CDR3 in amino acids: CASRGQGHSPLHF. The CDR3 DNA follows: TGTGCCAGCAGGGGACAGGGTCATTCACCCCTCCACTTT.

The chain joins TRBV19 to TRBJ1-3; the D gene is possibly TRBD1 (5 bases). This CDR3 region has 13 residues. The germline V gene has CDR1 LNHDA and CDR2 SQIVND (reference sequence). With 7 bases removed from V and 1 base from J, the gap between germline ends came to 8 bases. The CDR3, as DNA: TGTGCCAGTATCGGGGCTTCTGGAAACACCATATATTTT. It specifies CASIGASGNTIYF. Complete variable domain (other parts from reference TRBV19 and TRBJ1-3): DGGITQSPKYLFRKEGQNVTLSCEQNLNHDAMYWYRQDPGQGLRLIYYSQIVNDFQKGDIAEGYSVSREKKESFPLTVTSAQKNPTAFYLCASIGASGNTIYFGEGSWLTVV.

Here the CDR3 DNA reads TGTGCCAGCAGCCCCAACCGAGGGGACAGGGGAGCCTATGGCTACACCTTC. Amino acid sequence: CASSPNRGDRGAYGYTF. This chain connects TRBV14 to TRBJ1-2; 10 bases map to TRBD1. With 4 bases clipped from V and 4 bases from J, the junction kept 12 bases outside the gene matches. In germline, CDR1 is SGHDN, CDR2 FVKESK. This CDR3 spans 17 amino acids.

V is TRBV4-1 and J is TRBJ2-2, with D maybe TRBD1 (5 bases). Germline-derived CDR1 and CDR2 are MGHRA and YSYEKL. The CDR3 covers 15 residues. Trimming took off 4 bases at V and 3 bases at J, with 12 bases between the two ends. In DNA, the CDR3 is TGCGCCAGCAGCCTTAGGGGTTTTGACACCGGGGAGCTGTTTTTT. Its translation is CASSLRGFDTGELFF.

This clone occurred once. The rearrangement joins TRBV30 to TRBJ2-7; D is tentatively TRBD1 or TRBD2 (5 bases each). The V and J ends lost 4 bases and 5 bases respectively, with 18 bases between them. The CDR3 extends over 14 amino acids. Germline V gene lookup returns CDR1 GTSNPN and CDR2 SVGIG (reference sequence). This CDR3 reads CAWTVRGASNEQYF. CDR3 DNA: TGTGCCTGGACCGTACGAGGGGCTAGTAACGAGCAGTACTTC.

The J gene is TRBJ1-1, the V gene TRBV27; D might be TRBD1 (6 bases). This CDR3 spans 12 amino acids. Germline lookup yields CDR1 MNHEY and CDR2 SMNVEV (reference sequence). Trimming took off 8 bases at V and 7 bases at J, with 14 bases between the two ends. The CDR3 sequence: CASGGLNGEAFF. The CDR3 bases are TGTGCCAGCGGGGGGCTGAACGGTGAAGCTTTCTTT.